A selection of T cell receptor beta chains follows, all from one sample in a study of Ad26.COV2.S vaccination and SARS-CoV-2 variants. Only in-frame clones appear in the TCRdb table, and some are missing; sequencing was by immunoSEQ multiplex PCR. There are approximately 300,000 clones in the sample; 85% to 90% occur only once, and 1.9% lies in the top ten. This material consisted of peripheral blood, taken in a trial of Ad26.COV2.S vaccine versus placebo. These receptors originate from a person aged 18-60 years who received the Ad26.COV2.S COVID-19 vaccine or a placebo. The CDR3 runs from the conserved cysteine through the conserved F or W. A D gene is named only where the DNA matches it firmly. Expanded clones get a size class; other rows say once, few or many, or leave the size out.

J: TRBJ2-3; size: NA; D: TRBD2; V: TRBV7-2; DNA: TGTGCCAGCAGCTTCTACGGACTAGCGGGGGATACGCAGTATTTT; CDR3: CASSFYGLAGDTQYF
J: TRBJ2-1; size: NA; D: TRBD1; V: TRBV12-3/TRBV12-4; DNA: TGTGCCAGCAGTCAACAGGGGTACAATGAGCAGTTCTTC; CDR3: CASSQQGYNEQFF
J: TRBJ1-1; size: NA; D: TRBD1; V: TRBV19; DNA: TGTGCCAGTAGTAGCCGGGACAGAATGAACACTGAAGCTTTCTTT; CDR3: CASSSRDRMNTEAFF
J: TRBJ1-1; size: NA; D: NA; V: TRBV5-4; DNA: TGTGCCAGCAGCTTGGCCGATGGGGGGACTGAAGCTTTCTTT; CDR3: CASSLADGGTEAFF
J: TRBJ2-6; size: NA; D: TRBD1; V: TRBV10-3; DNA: TGTGCCATCAGCCCGACAGGGGATTCTGGGGCCAACGTCCTGACTTTC; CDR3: CAISPTGDSGANVLTF
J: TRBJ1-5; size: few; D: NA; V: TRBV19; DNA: TGTGCCAGTAGGGGTGAGGGGACGGGGGCCCAGCATTTT; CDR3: CASRGEGTGAQHF
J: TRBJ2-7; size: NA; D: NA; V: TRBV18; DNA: TGTGCCAGCTCACCACCCACTAACAGGATCCACGAGCAGTACTTC; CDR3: CASSPPTNRIHEQYF
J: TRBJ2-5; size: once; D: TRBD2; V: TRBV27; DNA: TGTGCCAGCAGGACCTTCCTAGCGGGGGGCCCACAAGAGACCCAGTACTTC; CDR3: CASRTFLAGGPQETQYF
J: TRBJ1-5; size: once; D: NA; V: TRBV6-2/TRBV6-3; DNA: TGTGCCAGCAGTTACGACAGGTATCAGCCCCAGCATTTT; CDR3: CASSYDRYQPQHF
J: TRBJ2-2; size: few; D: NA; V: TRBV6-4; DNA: TGTGCCAGCAGTTTCCGACCCGGTACCGGGGAGCTGTTTTTT; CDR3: CASSFRPGTGELFF
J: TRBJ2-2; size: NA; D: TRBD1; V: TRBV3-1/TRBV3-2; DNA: TGTGCCAGCAGCCAAGGACAGGGGCGGGCCACCGGGGAGCTGTTTTTT; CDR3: CASSQGQGRATGELFF
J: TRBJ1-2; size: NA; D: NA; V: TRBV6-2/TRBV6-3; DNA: TGTGCCAGCAGTTCCACTAGAATCTATGGCTACACCTTC; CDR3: CASSSTRIYGYTF
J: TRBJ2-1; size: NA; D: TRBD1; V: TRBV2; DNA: TGTGCCAGCAGTATCGACAGGGGCTCGGGAGAGCAGTTCTTC; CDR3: CASSIDRGSGEQFF
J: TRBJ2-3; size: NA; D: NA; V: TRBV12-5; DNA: TGTGCTAGTGGTCGCGTCGCGGGGAGCACAGATACGCAGTATTTT; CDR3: CASGRVAGSTDTQYF
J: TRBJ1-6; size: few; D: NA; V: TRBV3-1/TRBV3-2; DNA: TGTGCCAGCAGCCATTTAGGACAGTATAATTCACCCCTCCACTTT; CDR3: CASSHLGQYNSPLHF
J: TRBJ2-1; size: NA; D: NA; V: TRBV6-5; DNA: TGTGCCTCTTTCTACGGGATTCCCTCCTACAATGAGCAGTTCTTC; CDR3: CASFYGIPSYNEQFF
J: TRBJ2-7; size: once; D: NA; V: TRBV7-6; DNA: TGTGCCAGCAGCTTCGGGCAGGGAAGGGGCGAGCAGTACTTC; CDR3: CASSFGQGRGEQYF
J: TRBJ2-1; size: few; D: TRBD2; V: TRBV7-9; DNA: TGTGCCAGCAGCTTATCAGCGGGGCGGAGCTCCTACAATGAGCAGTTCTTC; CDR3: CASSLSAGRSSYNEQFF
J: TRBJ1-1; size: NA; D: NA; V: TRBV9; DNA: TGTGCCAGCAGCGCCCGAGGGGTATCGGGCACTGAAGCTTTCTTT; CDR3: CASSARGVSGTEAFF
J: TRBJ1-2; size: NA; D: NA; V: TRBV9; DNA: TGTGCCAGCAGCGTATACACAGGGGGCTACACCTTC; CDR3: CASSVYTGGYTF
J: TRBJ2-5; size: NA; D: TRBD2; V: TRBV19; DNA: TGTGCCAGTAGTAGCGGACTAGCGGATCAAGAGACCCAGTACTTC; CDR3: CASSSGLADQETQYF
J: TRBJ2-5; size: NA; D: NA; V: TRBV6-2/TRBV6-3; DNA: TGTGCCAGCAGTTACGGGTGGGGAGAGACCCAGTACTTC; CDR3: CASSYGWGETQYF
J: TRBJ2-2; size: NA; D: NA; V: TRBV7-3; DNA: TGTGCCAGCAGCTTAAACCGATACACCGGGGAGCTGTTTTTT; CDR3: CASSLNRYTGELFF
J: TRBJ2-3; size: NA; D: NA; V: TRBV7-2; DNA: TGTGCCAGCAGCTTACTTTGGGGGCGTACAGATACGCAGTATTTT; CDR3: CASSLLWGRTDTQYF
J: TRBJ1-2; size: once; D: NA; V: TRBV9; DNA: TGTGCCAGCAGCCCCCGGGGTGGTCCCTATGGCTACACCTTC; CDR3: CASSPRGGPYGYTF
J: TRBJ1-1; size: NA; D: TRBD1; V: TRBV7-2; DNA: TGTGCCAGCAGGGGACAGTTGAACACTGAAGCTTTCTTT; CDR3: CASRGQLNTEAFF
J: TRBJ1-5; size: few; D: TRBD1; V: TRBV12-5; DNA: TGTGCTAGTGGGGGACAGTCGGATCAGCCCCAGCATTTT; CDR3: CASGGQSDQPQHF
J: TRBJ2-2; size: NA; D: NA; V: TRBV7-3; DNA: TGTGCCAGCAGCCCACAGGTCACCGGGGAGCTGTTTTTT; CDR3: CASSPQVTGELFF